A selection of T cell receptor beta chains follows, all from one sample in a study of shared clonotypes between healthy human individuals. Only in-frame clones appear in the TCRdb table, and some are missing; sequencing was by immunoSEQ multiplex PCR. Among roughly 1,500,000 clones listed, 95% to 99% were seen once. The sequenced sample was naive CD4+ T cells sorted from blood. These receptors all come from a man aged 25 to 40 in good health. Each CDR3 is given with its conserved first and last residue. The size field is filled for only some rows; it gives once, few, many or a size class.

j_call: TRBJ2-7; v_call: TRBV2; clone_size: -; cdr3_aa: CASSVYGGDPTYEQYF
j_call: TRBJ2-7; v_call: TRBV2; clone_size: -; cdr3_aa: CASSEVAGGMAEQYF
j_call: TRBJ2-7; v_call: TRBV27; clone_size: -; cdr3_aa: CASSPYTGYEQYF
j_call: TRBJ2-1; v_call: TRBV7-9; clone_size: -; cdr3_aa: CASSHPGLASEQFF
j_call: TRBJ2-3; v_call: TRBV9; clone_size: once; cdr3_aa: CASSGRVSSGSGTDTQYF
j_call: TRBJ2-7; v_call: TRBV27; clone_size: once; cdr3_aa: CASSLRVSTYEQYF
j_call: TRBJ2-2; v_call: TRBV29-1; clone_size: -; cdr3_aa: CSGFRATGELFF
j_call: TRBJ2-2; v_call: TRBV18; clone_size: -; cdr3_aa: CASSPGTNTGELFF
j_call: TRBJ2-5; v_call: TRBV11-2; clone_size: -; cdr3_aa: CASSQMGVPETQYF
j_call: TRBJ2-1; v_call: TRBV5-1; clone_size: once; cdr3_aa: CASSGLLVAGEQFF
j_call: TRBJ2-7; v_call: TRBV6-5; clone_size: -; cdr3_aa: CASSSLAGGPGEQYF
j_call: TRBJ2-7; v_call: TRBV10-3; clone_size: once; cdr3_aa: CAISESGGGAEYEQYF
j_call: TRBJ2-7; v_call: TRBV5-5; clone_size: -; cdr3_aa: CASSLWLAGRGSYEQYF
j_call: TRBJ2-1; v_call: TRBV29-1; clone_size: -; cdr3_aa: CSVDRSYNEQFF
j_call: TRBJ1-1; v_call: TRBV5-1; clone_size: -; cdr3_aa: CASSPGGLSVNTEAFF
j_call: TRBJ1-2; v_call: TRBV29-1; clone_size: -; cdr3_aa: CSVPGYGYTF
j_call: TRBJ2-1; v_call: TRBV6-5; clone_size: -; cdr3_aa: CASRPLADNYNEQFF
j_call: TRBJ1-2; v_call: TRBV28; clone_size: -; cdr3_aa: CASSYAGTGRANYGYTF
j_call: TRBJ2-5; v_call: TRBV29-1; clone_size: -; cdr3_aa: CSTCTWAEETQYF
j_call: TRBJ2-5; v_call: TRBV9; clone_size: -; cdr3_aa: CASSESLRETQYF
j_call: TRBJ2-5; v_call: TRBV21-1; clone_size: -; cdr3_aa: CASSPWQGETQYF
j_call: TRBJ2-1; v_call: TRBV5-4; clone_size: -; cdr3_aa: CASSEEGLAWSDEQFF
j_call: TRBJ2-5; v_call: TRBV14; clone_size: -; cdr3_aa: CASRPTSAETQYF
j_call: TRBJ2-7; v_call: TRBV2; clone_size: -; cdr3_aa: CASSDYYEQYF
j_call: TRBJ2-1; v_call: TRBV7-2; clone_size: -; cdr3_aa: CASSPGTSVTNEQFF
j_call: TRBJ2-5; v_call: TRBV11-2; clone_size: -; cdr3_aa: CASSSSWGGGLETQYF
j_call: TRBJ2-7; v_call: TRBV28; clone_size: -; cdr3_aa: CASSSAGTTPYEQYF
j_call: TRBJ2-5; v_call: TRBV29-1; clone_size: -; cdr3_aa: CSGQGTGGKETQYF
j_call: TRBJ1-1; v_call: TRBV19; clone_size: -; cdr3_aa: CASNLYLNTEAFF
j_call: TRBJ2-5; v_call: TRBV2; clone_size: -; cdr3_aa: CASTRGQQETQYF
j_call: TRBJ2-7; v_call: TRBV10-3; clone_size: -; cdr3_aa: CAISESPYEQYF
j_call: TRBJ2-7; v_call: TRBV5-4; clone_size: -; cdr3_aa: CASSLGLAAERDYEQYF
j_call: TRBJ1-2; v_call: TRBV10-2; clone_size: -; cdr3_aa: CASSESSRGSADNYGYTF
j_call: TRBJ2-1; v_call: TRBV7-9; clone_size: -; cdr3_aa: CASSTKAGVVGEQFF
j_call: TRBJ2-1; v_call: TRBV7-3; clone_size: -; cdr3_aa: CASSLSSNEQFF
j_call: TRBJ2-7; v_call: TRBV2; clone_size: -; cdr3_aa: CASSDGYEQYF
j_call: TRBJ2-7; v_call: TRBV5-1; clone_size: -; cdr3_aa: CASSATKGSYEQYF
j_call: TRBJ1-1; v_call: TRBV7-2; clone_size: -; cdr3_aa: CASSLEFGVNTEAFF